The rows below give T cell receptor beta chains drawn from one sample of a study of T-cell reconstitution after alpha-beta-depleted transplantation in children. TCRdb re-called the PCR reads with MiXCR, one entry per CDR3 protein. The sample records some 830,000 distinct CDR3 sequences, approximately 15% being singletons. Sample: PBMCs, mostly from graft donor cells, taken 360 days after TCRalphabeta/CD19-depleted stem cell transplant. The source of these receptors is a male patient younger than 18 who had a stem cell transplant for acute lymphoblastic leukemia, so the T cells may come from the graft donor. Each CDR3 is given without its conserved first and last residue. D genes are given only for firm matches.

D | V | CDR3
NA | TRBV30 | AWSAPHRPYEQY
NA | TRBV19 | ASSIAQGQETQY
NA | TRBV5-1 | ASGPGGTDTQY
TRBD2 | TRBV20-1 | SPSQSGRSYNEQF
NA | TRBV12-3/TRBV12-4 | ASSWTEQETQY
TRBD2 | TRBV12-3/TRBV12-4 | ASRSGRMRTTGELF
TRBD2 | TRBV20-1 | SARHTSGRAYNEQF
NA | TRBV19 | ASSTRTQETQY
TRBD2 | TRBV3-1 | ASSQGTSAIYEQY
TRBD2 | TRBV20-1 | SASKREGVAKNIQY
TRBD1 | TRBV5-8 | ASSRDSGEKLF
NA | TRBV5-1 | ARAEEETQY
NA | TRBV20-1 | SAQTGTYQETQY
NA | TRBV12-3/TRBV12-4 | ASSFGGPGGELF
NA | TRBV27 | ASSRPGVDTQY
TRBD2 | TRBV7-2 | ASSHPGLAGGNGELF
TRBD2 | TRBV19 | ASSPAGGSHNEQF
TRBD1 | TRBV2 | ASIDRGYTDTQY
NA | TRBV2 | ASSDTDSTYEQY
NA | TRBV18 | ASSPPNTRTDTQY
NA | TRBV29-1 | SVEGVEGESYEQY
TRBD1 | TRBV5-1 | ASSFRKTGGYGETQY
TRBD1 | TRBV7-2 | ASSPQGVVSGANVLT
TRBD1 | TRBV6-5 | ASSFRDSRMF
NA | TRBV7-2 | ASSLALATQY
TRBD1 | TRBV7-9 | ASSFGTDNQPQH
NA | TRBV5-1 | ASSWPGPNHEQY
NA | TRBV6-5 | ASSYGRKTGELF
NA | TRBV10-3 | AISEKPYEQY
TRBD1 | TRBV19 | ATQPGTGFWSNQPQH
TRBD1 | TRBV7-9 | ASSFDRGNMNTEAF
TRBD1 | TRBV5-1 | ASSKVQGEMETQY
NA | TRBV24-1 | ATSDSWSSYNEQF
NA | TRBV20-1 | SATRGSGNTIY
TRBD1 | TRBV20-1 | SARGDREGNQPQH
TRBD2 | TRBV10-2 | ASNLGTRAYEQY
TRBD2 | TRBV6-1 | ASRQLAGNEQF
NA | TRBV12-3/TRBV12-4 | ASSLKGRGLNTEAF
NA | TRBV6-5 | ASSFEKDQPQH
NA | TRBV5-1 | ASSRSSAVYGETQY
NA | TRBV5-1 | ASSLGYGETYNEQF
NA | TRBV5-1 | ASSFGTLGYT
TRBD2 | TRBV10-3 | AISHGLAGSSYEQY
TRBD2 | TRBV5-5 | ASSLWLAAPTGELF
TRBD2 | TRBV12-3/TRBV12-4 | ASSSRTSRNEQF
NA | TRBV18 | ASSPPGRIRGTDTQY
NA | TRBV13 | ASSSKTGYPQETQY
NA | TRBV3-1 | ASSPHQGNTEAF
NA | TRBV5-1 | ASSLPGVGHYSGANVLT
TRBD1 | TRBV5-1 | ASSPGGGTGISPLH
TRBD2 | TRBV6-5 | ASSHSEGGRATVYEQY
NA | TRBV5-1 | ASSLADTLTDTQY
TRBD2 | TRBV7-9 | ASRSGTSGSY
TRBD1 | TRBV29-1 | SVDPRTGDVGYT
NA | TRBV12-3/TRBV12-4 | ASSSREGHFSDTQY
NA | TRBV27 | ASWTPTQETQY
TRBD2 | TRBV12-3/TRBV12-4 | ASSPPTSSEQY
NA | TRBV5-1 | ATYPGTGTMNTEAF
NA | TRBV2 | ASTREQGPYEQY
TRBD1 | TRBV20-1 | SARQGASYEQY